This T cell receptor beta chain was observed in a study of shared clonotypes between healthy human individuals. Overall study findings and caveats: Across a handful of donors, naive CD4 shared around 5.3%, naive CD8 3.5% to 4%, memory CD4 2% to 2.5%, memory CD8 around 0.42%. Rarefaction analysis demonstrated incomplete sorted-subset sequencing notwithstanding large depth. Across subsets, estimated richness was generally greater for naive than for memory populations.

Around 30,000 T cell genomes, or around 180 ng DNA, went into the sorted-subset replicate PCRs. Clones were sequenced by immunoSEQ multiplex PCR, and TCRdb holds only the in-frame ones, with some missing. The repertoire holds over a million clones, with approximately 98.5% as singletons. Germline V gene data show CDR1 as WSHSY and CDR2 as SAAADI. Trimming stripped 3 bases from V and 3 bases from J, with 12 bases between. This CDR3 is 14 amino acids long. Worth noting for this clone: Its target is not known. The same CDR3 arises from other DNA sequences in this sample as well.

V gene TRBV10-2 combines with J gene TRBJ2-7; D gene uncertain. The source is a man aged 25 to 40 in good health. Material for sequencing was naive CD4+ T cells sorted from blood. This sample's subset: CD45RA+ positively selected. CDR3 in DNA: TGCGCCAGCAGTGATGGTGTTCTGGACTACGAGCAGTACTTC. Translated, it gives CASSDGVLDYEQYF.